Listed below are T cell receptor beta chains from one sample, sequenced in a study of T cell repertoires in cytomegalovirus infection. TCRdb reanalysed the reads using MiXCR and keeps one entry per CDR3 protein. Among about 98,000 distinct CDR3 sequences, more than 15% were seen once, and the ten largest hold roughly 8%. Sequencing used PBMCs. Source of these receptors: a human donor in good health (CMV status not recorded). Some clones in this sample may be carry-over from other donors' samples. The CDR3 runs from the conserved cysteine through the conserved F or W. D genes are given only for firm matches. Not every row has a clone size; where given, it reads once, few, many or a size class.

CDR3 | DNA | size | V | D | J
CASSFRSGGPYNEQFF | TGTGCCAGCAGTTTTAGGAGCGGGGGCCCCTACAATGAGCAGTTCTTC | NA | TRBV28 | TRBD2 | TRBJ2-1
CSARAGTGAYNEQFF | TGCAGTGCTAGGGCCGGGACAGGGGCCTACAATGAGCAGTTCTTC | few | TRBV20-1 | TRBD1 | TRBJ2-1
CASKGVNQPQHF | TGTGCCAGCAAAGGGGTCAATCAGCCCCAGCATTTT | NA | TRBV28 | NA | TRBJ1-5
CASSLDRFNQPQHF | TGTGCCAGCAGCTTGGATAGATTCAATCAGCCCCAGCATTTT | few | TRBV5-5 | NA | TRBJ1-5
CASSLGPVEGQPQHF | TGTGCCAGCAGCTTGGGTCCTGTAGAGGGGCAGCCCCAGCATTTT | NA | TRBV5-6 | NA | TRBJ1-5
CASSLASLGNTEAFF | TGTGCCAGCAGCTTAGCGAGCTTGGGGAACACTGAAGCTTTCTTT | many | TRBV7-2 | NA | TRBJ1-1
CASSQGLAGTPYEQYF | TGTGCCAGCAGCCAGGGACTAGCGGGAACACCCTACGAGCAGTACTTC | many | TRBV7-8 | TRBD2 | TRBJ2-7
CASSFGTLNEQFF | TGTGCCAGCAGTTTTGGGACTTTAAATGAGCAGTTCTTC | NA | TRBV12-3/TRBV12-4 | NA | TRBJ2-1
CASSQVAWANTEAFF | TGTGCCAGCAGCCAAGTTGCTTGGGCGAACACTGAAGCTTTCTTT | few | TRBV4-2 | NA | TRBJ1-1
CASRTAAAWNYGYTF | TGTGCCAGTAGAACCGCAGCGGCGTGGAACTATGGCTACACCTTC | few | TRBV19 | NA | TRBJ1-2
CASSLDTDTQYF | TGTGCCAGCAGCCTCGACACAGATACGCAGTATTTT | many | TRBV7-3 | NA | TRBJ2-3